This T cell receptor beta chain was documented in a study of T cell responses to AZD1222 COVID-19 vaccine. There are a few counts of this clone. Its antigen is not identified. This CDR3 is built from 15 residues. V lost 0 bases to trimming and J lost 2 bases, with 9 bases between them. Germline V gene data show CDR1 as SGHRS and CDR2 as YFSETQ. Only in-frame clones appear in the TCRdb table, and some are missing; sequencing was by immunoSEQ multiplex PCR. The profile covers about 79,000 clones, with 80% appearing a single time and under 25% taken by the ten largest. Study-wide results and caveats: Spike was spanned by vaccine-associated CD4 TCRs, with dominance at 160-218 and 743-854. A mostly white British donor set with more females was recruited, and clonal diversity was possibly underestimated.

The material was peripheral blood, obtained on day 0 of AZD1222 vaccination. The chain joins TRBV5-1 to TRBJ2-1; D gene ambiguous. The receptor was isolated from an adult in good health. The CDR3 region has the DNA TGCGCCAGCAGCTTGGGTGGTAGTACCTACAATGAGCAGTTCTTC. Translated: CASSLGGSTYNEQFF.